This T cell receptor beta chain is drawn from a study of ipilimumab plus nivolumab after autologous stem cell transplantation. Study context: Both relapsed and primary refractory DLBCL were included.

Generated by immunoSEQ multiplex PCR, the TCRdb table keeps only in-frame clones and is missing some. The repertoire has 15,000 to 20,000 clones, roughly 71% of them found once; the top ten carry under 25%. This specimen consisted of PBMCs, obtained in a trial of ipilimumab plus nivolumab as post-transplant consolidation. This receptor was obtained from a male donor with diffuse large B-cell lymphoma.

CDR3 in amino acids: CASSEAQGGTQYF. For the CDR3, the DNA is TGTGCCAGCAGTGAAGCGCAAGGGGGGACCCAGTACTTC. The chain recombines TRBV2 with TRBJ2-5; a weak D match, TRBD1 (6 bases). CDR3 length: 13 amino acids. Germline V CDR1 and CDR2: SNHLY, FYNNEI. With 0 bases removed from V and 7 bases from J, the gap between germline ends came to 9 bases.